Listed below are T cell receptor beta chains from one sample, sequenced in a study of cytomegalovirus exposure and HLA in healthy donors. Repertoires were generated with immunoSEQ multiplex PCR, while TCRdb's copy carries only in-frame clones and drops some. The sample contains about 280,000 clones, roughly 90% of which appear only once. Sequencing was carried out using PBMCs. The receptors were sampled from a woman aged 18 to 35 in good health and CMV-seronegative. Both conserved end residues are part of each CDR3. Each record gives: V gene, J gene, clone size, D gene, CDR3 protein, CDR3 DNA. The D gene is left open where the match is weak. A row's size may be missing; if present it is once, few, many or a size class.

v_call: TRBV6-5; j_call: TRBJ2-6; clone_size: -; d_call: TRBD2; cdr3_aa: CASSYRTSGPSVLTF; cdr3_nt: TGTGCCAGCAGTTACAGGACTAGCGGGCCCTCCGTCCTGACTTTC
v_call: TRBV5-8; j_call: TRBJ1-5; clone_size: once; d_call: -; cdr3_aa: CASSLTGDKPQHF; cdr3_nt: TGTGCCAGCAGCTTGACAGGTGATAAGCCCCAGCATTTT
v_call: TRBV2; j_call: TRBJ2-7; clone_size: -; d_call: TRBD2; cdr3_aa: CASRFSGSLSGEQYF; cdr3_nt: TGTGCCAGCAGATTTAGCGGGAGTCTGAGCGGCGAGCAGTACTTC
v_call: TRBV5-6; j_call: TRBJ1-6; clone_size: -; d_call: -; cdr3_aa: CASSSLDDGVTLHF; cdr3_nt: TGTGCCAGCAGCTCGCTAGACGACGGGGTCACCCTCCACTTT
v_call: TRBV15; j_call: TRBJ1-5; clone_size: -; d_call: -; cdr3_aa: CATSRLGGGSDNQPQHF; cdr3_nt: TGTGCCACCAGCAGACTTGGGGGGGGATCGGACAATCAGCCCCAGCATTTT
v_call: TRBV4-2; j_call: TRBJ1-2; clone_size: few; d_call: -; cdr3_aa: CASSQEGDSTSRGYTF; cdr3_nt: TGTGCCAGCAGCCAAGAGGGGGACTCAACGTCGCGTGGCTACACCTTC
v_call: TRBV27; j_call: TRBJ2-5; clone_size: -; d_call: TRBD1; cdr3_aa: CASSPRDRGWETQYF; cdr3_nt: TGTGCCAGCAGTCCTCGGGACAGGGGTTGGGAGACCCAGTACTTC
v_call: TRBV6-1; j_call: TRBJ1-1; clone_size: -; d_call: -; cdr3_aa: CASSASSMSPLLSDRAFF; cdr3_nt: TGTGCCAGCAGTGCCTCTAGTATGAGTCCTCTCCTTTCGGATCGGGCTTTCTTT
v_call: TRBV28; j_call: TRBJ1-4; clone_size: -; d_call: -; cdr3_aa: CASSLRQLNEKLFF; cdr3_nt: TGTGCCAGCAGTTTAAGACAGCTTAATGAAAAACTGTTTTTT
v_call: TRBV19; j_call: TRBJ1-5; clone_size: -; d_call: -; cdr3_aa: CASTRRRVSTDQPQHF; cdr3_nt: TGTGCCAGTACCCGCAGGCGCGTATCGACGGATCAGCCCCAGCATTTT
v_call: TRBV7-3; j_call: TRBJ2-2; clone_size: -; d_call: TRBD1; cdr3_aa: CASSPTTGGNTGELFF; cdr3_nt: TGTGCCAGCAGCCCCACGACAGGGGGCAACACCGGGGAGCTGTTTTTT
v_call: TRBV7-2; j_call: TRBJ1-1; clone_size: few; d_call: -; cdr3_aa: CAVQVTSSNTEAFF; cdr3_nt: TGTGCCGTCCAGGTTACCTCCTCGAACACTGAAGCTTTCTTT
v_call: TRBV27; j_call: TRBJ2-1; clone_size: few; d_call: TRBD2; cdr3_aa: CASRLAGYNEQFF; cdr3_nt: TGTGCCAGCAGGCTAGCGGGGTACAATGAGCAGTTCTTC
v_call: TRBV7-9; j_call: TRBJ2-3; clone_size: -; d_call: TRBD2; cdr3_aa: CASSLGRAGAQDTQYF; cdr3_nt: TGTGCCAGCAGCTTGGGTCGTGCGGGAGCTCAAGATACGCAGTATTTT
v_call: TRBV4-1; j_call: TRBJ2-7; clone_size: -; d_call: -; cdr3_aa: CASSQDPTYEQYF; cdr3_nt: TGCGCCAGCAGCCAAGATCCAACCTACGAGCAGTACTTC
v_call: TRBV29-1; j_call: TRBJ1-2; clone_size: -; d_call: TRBD1; cdr3_aa: CSAAPLRTGLNSF; cdr3_nt: TGCAGCGCCGCCCCCTTAAGGACAGGTCTTAACTCCTTC
v_call: TRBV7-3; j_call: TRBJ2-7; clone_size: once; d_call: TRBD2; cdr3_aa: CASSSFGGSLEEQYF; cdr3_nt: TGTGCCAGTTCGTCGTTTGGCGGGAGTCTGGAAGAGCAGTACTTC
v_call: TRBV6-6; j_call: TRBJ2-1; clone_size: -; d_call: -; cdr3_aa: CASSYLEVDEQFF; cdr3_nt: TGTGCCAGCAGTTATCTAGAAGTCGATGAGCAGTTCTTC
v_call: TRBV29-1; j_call: TRBJ2-5; clone_size: -; d_call: -; cdr3_aa: CSVGSETQYF; cdr3_nt: TGCAGCGTTGGTTCGGAGACCCAGTACTTC
v_call: TRBV4-1; j_call: TRBJ1-6; clone_size: -; d_call: -; cdr3_aa: CASSQVPASSPLHF; cdr3_nt: TGCGCCAGCAGCCAAGTGCCCGCTAGTTCACCCCTCCACTTT
v_call: TRBV12-2; j_call: TRBJ1-4; clone_size: -; d_call: -; cdr3_aa: CASRLEEDRGEKLFF; cdr3_nt: TGTGCAAGTCGCTTAGAGGAGGACAGGGGTGAAAAACTGTTTTTT
v_call: TRBV7-2; j_call: TRBJ1-3; clone_size: -; d_call: -; cdr3_aa: CASSLARGSTSGNTIYF; cdr3_nt: TGTGCCAGCAGCTTAGCGAGAGGGAGCACCTCTGGAAACACCATATATTTT
v_call: TRBV27; j_call: TRBJ2-6; clone_size: -; d_call: -; cdr3_aa: CASSSGFSGANVLTF; cdr3_nt: TGTGCCAGCAGTAGTGGCTTCTCTGGGGCCAACGTCCTGACTTTC
v_call: TRBV6-5; j_call: TRBJ1-2; clone_size: -; d_call: TRBD1; cdr3_aa: CASSPGGGGPRGYTF; cdr3_nt: TGTGCCAGCAGCCCAGGGGGTGGAGGACCACGGGGCTACACCTTC
v_call: TRBV19; j_call: TRBJ1-2; clone_size: -; d_call: -; cdr3_aa: CASRAGQGNGYTF; cdr3_nt: TGTGCCAGTAGGGCAGGCCAGGGCAATGGCTACACCTTC